Listed here is a single T cell receptor beta chain. This clone was counted a single time. Its antigen is unknown. Nothing much larger sits one base from this clone, and base qualities are not available. This specimen belongs to a study of shared clonotypes between healthy human individuals (dated by TCRdb to the early 2020s). Broadly, across the study: The cohort comprised two women and a few men aged 18 to 49 years. For each donor, CD4 naive and CD4 memory were each run on three plates, CD8 naive on two plates, and CD8 memory on one plate. The study deeply sequenced blood TCR repertoires of 5 or 6 healthy adults to estimate repertoire size and the extent of clonotype sharing between individuals. Different laboratories and diverse techniques were used to prepare libraries and sequence TCR repertoires, to increase sequencing depth and limit assay-specific biases. Per donor, leukapheresis produced somewhere between about 0.8 and 9.5 billion PBMCs. Study-wide conclusions, independent of this receptor: Naive subsets generally had larger estimated clonotype richness than memory subsets did. Sampling was restricted to blood, and TCR repertoires in tissue are likely to differ from TCR repertoires in blood. Because the study included only a small number of donors, the genetic and exposure-history diversity represented was limited. Sharing across several donors was observed for roughly 5.4% of naive CD4, over 3% of naive CD8, about 2.5% of memory CD4, and about 0.4% of memory CD8 clonotypes. Incomplete sequencing was indicated by rarefaction of sorted-subset datasets, despite the large sequencing depth. Higher generation probabilities were observed for clonotypes shared by all four sorted-subset donors than for non-shared clonotypes. Pairwise subsampling indicated that sequencing depth was expected to affect the degree of clonotype sharing among donors.

Using the deep immunoSEQ assay, TCR CDR3 regions were amplified from genomic DNA by multiplex PCR. Genomic DNA extracted from each cell subset was distributed evenly over all wells of several immunoSEQ 96-well plates, and each plate served as one replicate. For sorted subsets, approximately 210 ng genomic DNA, equal to about 30,000 T cell genomes, was loaded into each replicate PCR. Purified libraries were measured with a Qubit 3.0 fluorometer, size-checked on a Bioanalyzer 2100, and measured again with the KAPA Library Quantification kit. Each immunoSEQ 96-well plate was sequenced on its own single-read 150-cycle Illumina NextSeq 550 flow cell. The original methods were these. Because only junctional sequences without quality scores were contained in the immunoSEQ output, filtering matching that applied to full-length reads could not be performed. Sequences were annotated with PyIR, a Python wrapper for IgBLAST v1.9, using IMGT germline references to assign V/J genes and CDR3. Reads were removed for weak V/J assignments (E-value above 1e-6), missing CDR3, stop codons, out-of-frame junctions, or ambiguous translated residues. V3J clonotypes were defined by identical inferred V gene, J gene, and CDR3 amino acid sequence. Percentage overlap between repertoires was computed as shared unique clonotypes divided by the size of the smaller repertoire. RTK rarefaction, the Chao1 estimator, and Recon v2.1 estimates of unobserved clonotypes were used to assess repertoire richness. Generation probabilities for all TCRbeta clonotypes obtained by the gDNA method from a handful of donors were computed using OLGA. TCRdb holds this immuneACCESS table with in-frame rearrangements only. Some clones are missing; in checked studies, unresolved V genes explain under half, and the rest has no known cause. V and J calls and clone size are given by that table; D and trimming were obtained from the DNA. This sample gives about 2.1 million clones in total; more than 85% of them show up just once. The biggest ten clones account for approximately 1.7% of the sample.

The V end gives up 0 bases and the J end 12 bases, leaving 10 bases in the junction not matched to a gene. The CDR3 goes from the cysteine to the phenylalanine over 14 residues. Kept here is only the CDR3 DNA, which spans 42 bases and is read in frame from base 1. Reading the germline V gene gives CDR1 SGHRS and CDR2 YFSETQ. CD8 naive samples were CD45RO-negative cells positively selected for CCR7, giving a CD45RA+CCR7+ population that excluded TemRA cells. Donors were healthy HIV-negative adults with no recently reported acute infections or vaccinations. All donors were Caucasian adults living in Nashville, Tennessee, USA. Blood was collected by leukapheresis, and PBMCs were isolated by Ficoll-Histopaque density gradient centrifugation and then cryopreserved in liquid nitrogen vapor phase. Analytical flow cytometry was used to check the purity and quantity of each magnetically sorted T cell population. From each sorted fraction, genomic DNA was isolated and quantified by UV absorbance on a Nanodrop 2000c.

Sequenced material: naive CD8+ T cells from PBMCs. The cell subset or site label for this specimen denotes: CD45RA+CCR7+. The V gene is TRBV5-1 and the J gene is TRBJ1-2; 8 bases in between match TRBD1. The sequence was obtained from a man aged 18 to 29 in good health. Some clones in this sample may be carry-over from other donors' samples. The CDR3 region: CASSLDRGNYYHTF. Here is the DNA: TGCGCCAGCAGCTTGGACAGGGGGAACTATTACCACACCTTC.